The next 19 T cell receptor beta chains were all read from a single sample in a study of T-cell reconstitution after alpha-beta-depleted transplantation in children. Unique molecular identifiers were incorporated into the prepared TCRbeta library. MiXCR was run by TCRdb on the PCR reads, yielding one entry per CDR3 protein. The data contain approximately 1,000,000 distinct CDR3 sequences, around 30% of them singletons. The sequencing here drew on PBMCs, mostly from graft donor cells, taken 360 days after TCRalphabeta/CD19-depleted stem cell transplant. The receptors were sampled from a boy younger than two who had a stem cell transplant for SCID, so the T cells may come from the graft donor.

The sample holds many counts of this clonotype. The chain joins TRBV29-1 to TRBJ1-1; D not resolved. Germline assignment: CDR1 SQVTM and CDR2 ANQGSEA. Deletions cut 4 bases from V and 0 bases from J, with 6 bases between. This CDR3 comprises 12 residues. CDR3 nucleotides: TGCAGCGTTGGGCGGATGAACACTGAAGCTTTCTTT. Protein product: CSVGRMNTEAFF.

This clonotype was detected many times. V is TRBV7-2 and J is TRBJ2-3; D is uncertain. The CDR3 has 14 residues. Germline V CDR1 and CDR2: SGHTA, FQGNSA. V lost 1 base, J lost 2 bases, and 7 bases lay in between. The CDR3 DNA is TGTGCCAGCAGCTTAGTGACCCCCACAGATACGCAGTATTTT. It codes for CASSLVTPTDTQYF. Together with reference TRBV7-2 and TRBJ2-3, the CDR3 gives the full variable domain: GAGVSQSPSNKVTEKGKDVELRCDPISGHTALYWYRQSLGQGLEFLIYFQGNSAPDKSGLPSDRFSAERTGGSVSTLTIQRTQQEDSAVYLCASSLVTPTDTQYFGPGTRLTVL.

This clonotype has just a few counts. The gene calls are TRBV29-1 and TRBJ2-7; 9 bases fit TRBD1. Germline V CDR1 and CDR2: SQVTM, ANQGSEA. This CDR3 comprises 15 residues. Trimming removed 1 base from V and 4 bases from J; junction bases left unmatched: 8. The CDR3 DNA follows: TGCAGCGTTGAAGTCCGGGACAGGGCTGGGTACGAGCAGTACTTC. Amino acid sequence: CSVEVRDRAGYEQYF.

The V gene is TRBV4-1, the J gene TRBJ1-1, with D perhaps matching TRBD1 (5 bases). V lost 8 bases, J lost 0 bases, and 13 bases lay in between. This CDR3 spans 14 amino acids. Germline V lookup: CDR1 MGHRA, CDR2 YSYEKL. DNA of the CDR3: TGCGCCAGCGGACTGGGGCCCATGAACACTGAAGCTTTCTTT. Amino acids: CASGLGPMNTEAFF.

A few counts support this clonotype. The rearrangement joins TRBV4-1 to TRBJ2-3, with TRBD2 matching 12 bases. The CDR3 is 17 amino acids. Germline-derived CDR1 and CDR2 are MGHRA and YSYEKL. V lost 2 bases and J lost 2; bases outside the gene matches: 5. The CDR3, as DNA: TGCGCCAGCAGCCAACTCGGACTAGCGGGGTCCACAGATACGCAGTATTTT. As protein: CASSQLGLAGSTDTQYF.

This chain connects TRBV20-1 to TRBJ1-1, with D maybe TRBD1 (5 bases). Germline V gives CDR1 DFQATT, CDR2 SNEGSKA (reference sequence). V lost 5 bases, J lost 0 bases, and 16 bases lay in between. This CDR3 is 15 amino acids long. DNA for the CDR3: TGCAGTGCTCTTCGGGACCACCATATGAACACTGAAGCTTTCTTT. Translated, it gives CSALRDHHMNTEAFF.

The chain uses TRBV20-1 and TRBJ2-7; weak D call: TRBD2 (6 bases). V lost 0 bases and J lost 5, with 14 bases in between. Germline CDR1 and CDR2: DFQATT and SNEGSKA (reference sequence). There are 14 residues in the CDR3. The CDR3 loop reads CSAREPTRADEQYF. The CDR3, as DNA: TGCAGTGCTAGAGAACCGACTAGGGCCGACGAGCAGTACTTC.

The J gene is TRBJ2-1, the V gene TRBV18; D is perhaps TRBD2 (5 bases). The CDR3 runs 16 residues. Germline V lookup: CDR1 KGHSH, CDR2 LQKENI. V was shortened by 6 bases and J by 0 bases, with 15 bases between the two germline ends. The chain's CDR3 is CASSPLAFSSYNEQFF. CDR3 nucleotide sequence: TGTGCCAGCTCCCCTCTAGCCTTCAGCTCCTACAATGAGCAGTTCTTC.

This chain links TRBV5-1 with TRBJ2-5, with D possibly matching TRBD1 (6 bases). With 0 bases removed from V and 0 bases from J, the gap between germline ends came to 9 bases. CDR1 and CDR2 from the germline V gene are SGHRS and YFSETQ. The CDR3 spans 15 residues. This CDR3 is CASSLDGQNQETQYF. As DNA, the CDR3 is TGCGCCAGCAGCTTGGACGGACAGAACCAAGAGACCCAGTACTTC.

The CDR3 reads CASSLQDNQPQHF. The DNA for the CDR3 is TGTGCCAGCAGCTTGCAGGACAATCAGCCCCAGCATTTT. The chain carries TRBV11-1 and TRBJ1-5; D gene unclear. Trimming removed 3 bases at V and 3 bases at J, with 6 bases between. The CDR3 length is 13 residues. Germline V gene sequence: CDR1 SGHAT, CDR2 FQDESV (reference sequence).

This clonotype was counted only a few times. The chain uses TRBV5-1 and TRBJ2-2, with 11 bases that match TRBD2. The germline V gene has CDR1 SGHRS and CDR2 YFSETQ. J gave up 6 bases and V 4 bases, and 8 bases lay outside the gene matches. The CDR3 runs 16 residues. The CDR3 region is CASSTLAGGHPGELFF. The CDR3 bases are TGCGCCAGCAGCACCTTAGCGGGGGGGCATCCCGGGGAGCTGTTTTTT.

This clonotype has only a few counts. The rearrangement uses TRBV5-1 and TRBJ2-7; TRBD1 matches 7 bases. This CDR3 has 15 residues. The V segment lost 0 bases and the J segment 6 bases; nucleotides outside the gene matches: 9. Germline CDR1 and CDR2: SGHRS and YFSETQ. This chain's CDR3 is CASSLVGTATSEQYF. CDR3 in DNA: TGCGCCAGCAGCTTGGTGGGGACAGCTACAAGCGAGCAGTACTTC.

The genes are TRBV20-1 and TRBJ1-1; 8 bases agree with TRBD1. Germline V gives CDR1 DFQATT, CDR2 SNEGSKA (reference sequence). Germline trimming cut 1 base from V and 1 base from J; bases unmatched to any gene: 8. This CDR3 spans 16 amino acids. In nucleotides, the CDR3 is TGCAGTGCTAGAGTCCCCGGGACAGGAGCGAACACTGAAGCTTTCTTT. The encoded protein is CSARVPGTGANTEAFF.

The rearrangement joins TRBV20-1 to TRBJ1-4; 9 bases are shared with TRBD1. V was clipped by 3 bases and J by 2 bases; unmatched bases: 13. Germline values: CDR1 DFQATT, CDR2 SNEGSKA (reference sequence). This CDR3 region has 18 residues. For the CDR3, the DNA is TGCAGTGCTAGCCCCGATCTGGGACAGGGCGCGACTAATGAAAAACTGTTTTTT. It is translated as CSASPDLGQGATNEKLFF.

V is TRBV14 and J is TRBJ2-1, with D unresolved. The germline V gene encodes CDR1 SGHDN and CDR2 FVKESK. There are 14 residues in the CDR3. The V end lost 2 bases, the J end lost 7 bases, and 12 bases lay between the germline ends. The CDR3 sequence is CASSQKPRRNEQFF. CDR3 sequence (DNA): TGTGCCAGCAGCCAAAAACCACGGCGGAATGAGCAGTTCTTC.

The CDR3 DNA reads as TGTGCCAGCAGCTCTCGATACCGGGGGGACCCAGATACGCAGTATTTT. Encoded protein: CASSSRYRGDPDTQYF. The chain recombines TRBV11-2 with TRBJ2-3; 7 nucleotides agree with TRBD2. This CDR3 has 16 amino acids. Germline CDR1 and CDR2: SGHAT and FQNNGV. V lost 4 bases and J lost 4; bases outside the gene matches: 11.

The rearrangement joins TRBV27 to TRBJ2-5; D remains unclear. Trimming removed 5 bases at V and 5 bases at J, with 12 bases between. The CDR3 sequence is 13 residues long. Germline CDR1 is MNHEY and CDR2 is SMNVEV (reference sequence). The CDR3 sequence: CASSERSGETQYF. The CDR3 region has the DNA TGTGCCAGCAGTGAAAGATCCGGCGAGACCCAGTACTTC.

V and J are TRBV6-1 and TRBJ1-6, with 8 bases identical to TRBD1. V trimming: 5 bases; J trimming: 0 bases; junction bases outside the gene matches: 6. From germline, CDR1 is MNHNS and CDR2 SASEGT. The CDR3 has 17 amino acids. The CDR3 region has the DNA TGTGCCAGCAGTCGGACAGGGCCCAGCTCCTATAATTCACCCCTCCACTTT. It codes for CASSRTGPSSYNSPLHF.

V gene TRBV3-1 combines with J gene TRBJ1-1; D gene unclear. Germline loops: CDR1 LGHDT, CDR2 YNNKEL (reference sequence). The CDR3 has 15 amino acids. Trimming cost V 1 base and J 0 bases, with 9 bases left between them. The CDR3 bases are TGTGCCAGCAGCCAAGTGGCAGGCATGAACACTGAAGCTTTCTTT. Protein product: CASSQVAGMNTEAFF.